The T cell receptor (beta chain) described here comes from a study of cytomegalovirus exposure and HLA in healthy donors. The donors were healthy bone marrow donors. Per germline, CDR1 SQVTM and CDR2 ANQGSEA. This CDR3 spans 13 amino acids. Trimming cost V 2 bases and J 5 bases; bases outside gene matches: 5. PCR employed 60 Vbeta and 13 Jbeta primers. Data came from immunoSEQ multiplex PCR; TCRdb stores just in-frame clones and leaves some out. This sample carries around 95,000 clones, about 76% of them seen once, and the ten largest clones take about 9.5%. The chain is built from TRBV29-1 and TRBJ2-5; TRBD1 agrees at 7 bases. This receptor was taken from a man aged 25-45 years in good health and CMV-seropositive. The specimen sequenced was PBMCs. The CDR3: CSVESPRGETQYF. CDR3 in DNA: TGCAGCGTTGAAAGCCCCAGGGGGGAGACCCAGTACTTC.